The clone carrying this T cell receptor beta chain was seen just once. This CDR3 is built from 15 residues. Germline V gene sequence: CDR1 MNHEY, CDR2 SVGAGI. The germline V and J ends were trimmed by 0 bases and 2 bases, with 11 bases remaining between them. The data stem from a study of blood T cell repertoires in COVID-19. Cohort assignment relied on participant-reported clinical history. Cohort 3 donors counted as recovered after two negative PCRs, clearance, or resolved symptoms. The data were produced by immunoSEQ multiplex PCR, yet TCRdb's version contains in-frame clones alone and is incomplete. The data hold about 300,000 clones, with 85% to 90% observed a single time.

The sequencing sample was made of PBMCs or T cells enriched from blood (not recorded which). This sequence joins TRBV6-5 and TRBJ2-7; possible D gene TRBD1, 5 bases. The source is a man aged 30-40 years who had recovered from COVID-19. The CDR3 spells CASSYSHLGAYEQYF. The CDR3 nucleotides read TGTGCCAGCAGTTACTCACACCTAGGGGCCTACGAGCAGTACTTC.